These T cell receptor beta chains were read from a single sample in a study of post-analysis software for immune sequencing data. TCRdb redid the calling of the PCR reads with MiXCR, one entry per CDR3 protein. The repertoire holds 700,000 to 900,000 distinct CDR3 sequences, with around 46% as singletons. Sequencing input: blood. These receptors all come from a girl aged 5 to 17 with multiple sclerosis. Both conserved end residues are part of each CDR3. D genes are given only for firm matches. Clone size is given for some rows only: seen once, a few or many times, or a class if the clone is expanded.

TGCGCCAGCAGCCAAGTAGCGGGAGGGGTGGGAGAGACCCAGTACTTC	CASSQVAGGVGETQYF	TRBV4-3	TRBJ2-5	.	TRBD2
TGTGCCAGCAGTTACGGCGGCCAGGGACTCACAGATACGCAGTATTTT	CASSYGGQGLTDTQYF	TRBV6-5	TRBJ2-3	few	.
TGTGCCAGCAGCCCTAGCGCTTATGGGGCCAACGTCCTGACTTTC	CASSPSAYGANVLTF	TRBV3-1	TRBJ2-6	.	.
TGTACCAGCAGCTTTGATCGCACTGAAGCTTTCTTT	CTSSFDRTEAFF	TRBV5-4	TRBJ1-1	once	.
TGTGCCAGCAGCTACCGACTAGCGGTGTCTGTCTACGAGCAGTACTTC	CASSYRLAVSVYEQYF	TRBV9	TRBJ2-7	few	TRBD2
TGTGCCAGCAGTGAGCGGGTAGCGGGAGAGTCCTACGAGCAGTACTTC	CASSERVAGESYEQYF	TRBV6-1	TRBJ2-7	.	TRBD2
TGTGCCAGCAGCTCACAGGGAACGGTAGCAGATACGCAGTATTTT	CASSSQGTVADTQYF	TRBV7-2	TRBJ2-3	.	.
TGCAGCGGATCGGGGTACACTGAAGCTTTCTTT	CSGSGYTEAFF	TRBV29-1	TRBJ1-1	few	.
TGCGCCAGCAGCTTGGAGGTACAAAACTATGGCTACACCTTC	CASSLEVQNYGYTF	TRBV5-1	TRBJ1-2	.	.
TGTGCCATCAGTGTCGGACAGGGCGGCACTGAAGCTTTCTTT	CAISVGQGGTEAFF	TRBV10-3	TRBJ1-1	.	TRBD1
TGCAGCGTCACGTGGGAGTCCGTTGCCGAGCAGTACTTC	CSVTWESVAEQYF	TRBV29-1	TRBJ2-7	few	.
TGTGCCAGCAGTGACGGGACAGAGTACAATGAGCAGTTCTTC	CASSDGTEYNEQFF	TRBV6-4	TRBJ2-1	few	TRBD1
TGTGCCAGCAGTTACTCTTCCGGTTCACCCCCCCACTTT	CASSYSSGSPPHF	TRBV6-5	TRBJ1-6	.	.
TGTGCCATGGGACAGGGGCAAGAGACCCAGTACTTC	CAMGQGQETQYF	TRBV10-3	TRBJ2-5	.	TRBD1
TGTGCCAGCAGTCGAAGCCCAGCGCTCCAGCATTTT	CASSRSPALQHF	TRBV12-3/TRBV12-4	TRBJ1-5	.	.
TGCGCCAGCAGCCAAGAGCACGCCGGGCAAGAGACCCAGTACTTC	CASSQEHAGQETQYF	TRBV4-1	TRBJ2-5	.	.